A single sample is the source of the 20 T cell receptor beta chains below, sequenced in a study of OX40 agonist ivuxolimab in advanced cancers. Assay used: immunoSEQ multiplex PCR; TCRdb lists only in-frame clones, some missing. In the table there are 73,000 or so clones, roughly 80% of which are singletons. Sequencing was performed on CD4+ or CD8+ T cells sorted from blood, taken in a trial of the OX40 agonist ivuxolimab. These receptors were obtained from an adult with an advanced solid tumor such as melanoma, head and neck, liver or kidney cancer.

This chain uses TRBV11-2 with TRBJ2-7; 9 bases line up with TRBD2. V dropped 2 bases and J dropped 1; count of bases not matched to a gene: 3. This CDR3 spans 15 amino acids. Germline CDR1 reads SGHAT; CDR2 reads FQNNGV. DNA of the CDR3: TGTGCCAGCAGCTTATCGACTAGCGGATCCTACGAGCAGTACTTC. It is translated as CASSLSTSGSYEQYF.

The gene calls are TRBV29-1 and TRBJ1-3; a weak D match, TRBD1 (5 bases). Trimming left V 7 bases short and J 4 bases short, with 14 bases between. This CDR3 region has 13 residues. Per the germline V gene, CDR1 is SQVTM and CDR2 is ANQGSEA. CDR3 protein: CSASRGAGNTIYF. The DNA of the CDR3 is TGCAGCGCCTCACGGGGCGCCGGAAACACCATATATTTT.

V and J are TRBV10-3 and TRBJ1-2; 10 bases line up with TRBD1. Looked up from germline, CDR1 is ENHRY and CDR2 is SYGVKD. After removal of 2 bases from V and 8 bases from J, the junction contained 11 bases not matched to a gene. The CDR3 totals 16 residues. The CDR3 DNA is TGTGCCATCAGTGAGCCAACAACCGGGACAGGGGAGGGCTACACCTTC. Amino acids: CAISEPTTGTGEGYTF.

This clone was recorded once. This CDR3 is CASSVGAGAYNEQFF. CDR3 DNA sequence: TGTGCCAGCAGCGTAGGAGCGGGAGCCTACAATGAGCAGTTCTTC. The chain combines TRBV9 with TRBJ2-1; 8 bases are a match to TRBD2. After removal of 0 bases from V and 2 bases from J, the junction contained 1 base not matched to a gene. Per germline, CDR1 SGDLS and CDR2 YYNGEE. The CDR3 is 15 amino acids.

This clone was detected only a few times. This chain joins TRBV25-1 and TRBJ1-2, with D possibly being TRBD1 (6 bases). The CDR3 totals 14 residues. V was clipped by 6 bases and J by 4 bases, with 15 bases between them. Germline V CDR1 and CDR2: MGHDK, SYGVNS. The CDR3 nucleotides are TGTGCCAGCAGCCAACAGGGCTCGGGCTATGGCTACACCTTC. Protein sequence: CASSQQGSGYGYTF.

In its sample, this clone was seen a few times. The J gene is TRBJ2-1, the V gene TRBV4-2; weak D call: TRBD1 (5 bases). The CDR3 totals 14 residues. Trimming pared 7 bases from V and 4 bases from J, leaving 14 bases between. Per the germline V gene, CDR1 is LGHNA and CDR2 is YNFKEQ. The CDR3 reads CASTRGAEYNEQFF. The CDR3 coding sequence is TGTGCCAGCACCCGTGGGGCGGAATACAATGAGCAGTTCTTC.

A single count supports this clone. The chain links TRBV7-3 to TRBJ2-2, with TRBD2 matching 9 bases. J gave up 1 base and V 3 bases, and 0 bases lay outside the gene matches. Germline loops: CDR1 SGHTA, CDR2 FQGTGA. This CDR3 contains 15 residues. CDR3 nucleotide sequence: TGTGCCAGCAGCTTTAGCGGGGGGAACACCGGGGAGCTGTTTTTT. It translates to CASSFSGGNTGELFF.

The V gene is TRBV4-2, the J gene TRBJ2-3; TRBD2 matches at 9 bases. V lost 6 bases to trimming and J lost 0 bases; unmatched junction nucleotides: 4. The CDR3 has 15 residues. Germline V lookup: CDR1 LGHNA, CDR2 YNFKEQ. The CDR3 loop reads CASSPSGVSTDTQYF. The CDR3 coding sequence is TGTGCCAGCAGTCCTAGCGGGGTTAGCACAGATACGCAGTATTTT.

CDR3 DNA sequence: TGTGCCAGCACCACCACACTCGGGGAGACCCAGTACTTC. Encoded protein: CASTTTLGETQYF. The V and J genes are TRBV7-9 and TRBJ2-5, with no clear D. V was trimmed by 7 bases and J by 5 bases, leaving 14 bases between them. Germline V lookup: CDR1 SEHNR, CDR2 FQNEAQ (reference sequence). CDR3 length: 13 amino acids.

CDR3 sequence reads: CAISDNMSGTEAFF. CDR3 DNA: TGTGCCATCAGTGATAATATGAGTGGCACTGAAGCTTTCTTT. This chain uses TRBV10-3 with TRBJ1-1; unclear D gene. Germline-derived CDR1 and CDR2 are ENHRY and SYGVKD. This CDR3 comprises 14 residues. The V gene lost 3 bases and the J gene lost 4 bases, with 12 bases spanning the gap.

The V and J genes are TRBV18 and TRBJ2-5; D remains unclear. The CDR3 covers 12 residues. The V and J ends lost 6 bases and 5 bases respectively, with 10 bases between them. CDR1 KGHSH and CDR2 LQKENI come from the germline V gene. The CDR3 is CASSLIPETQYF. CDR3 sequence (DNA): TGTGCCAGCTCCCTCATCCCGGAGACCCAGTACTTC.

J is TRBJ1-5 and V is TRBV19; possible D gene TRBD1, 5 bases. V was pared by 3 bases and J by 6 bases, with 15 bases between. Germline V gives CDR1 LNHDA, CDR2 SQIVND (reference sequence). The CDR3 is 15 amino acids. The CDR3 nucleotides read TGTGCCAGTAGTATCGTGGGGGAGGGGATTCAGCCCCAGCATTTT. This translates into CASSIVGEGIQPQHF.

The rearrangement joins TRBV5-4 to TRBJ2-7; no clear D. Trimming pared 2 bases from V and 2 bases from J, leaving 8 bases between. Germline V CDR1 and CDR2: SGHNT, YYREEE (reference sequence). CDR3 length: 13 amino acids. The CDR3 coding sequence is TGTGCCAGCAGCTTCCCTGGCCCCTACGAGCAGTACTTC. Translating it yields CASSFPGPYEQYF.

V is TRBV19 and J is TRBJ1-2; D remains unclear. Germline CDR1 is LNHDA and CDR2 is SQIVND (reference sequence). Trimming removed 4 bases at V and 6 bases at J, with 15 bases between. The CDR3 extends over 14 amino acids. The CDR3 reads CASSTLWVTDGYTF. Written as DNA, the CDR3 is TGTGCCAGTAGTACCCTCTGGGTGACGGATGGCTACACCTTC.

The V call is TRBV11-3, the J call TRBJ2-7, with 11 nucleotides matching TRBD2. The CDR3 sequence is 17 residues long. Per germline, CDR1 SGHNT and CDR2 YENEEA. Losses at the gene ends were 2 bases for V and 5 bases for J; bases not matched to a gene: 11. In DNA, the CDR3 is TGTGCCAGCAGCTTAAGTCTCCTAACTAGCGGGAGAAACGAGCAGTACTTC. Residues: CASSLSLLTSGRNEQYF.

The V and J genes are TRBV19 and TRBJ1-4; TRBD1 aligns across 9 bases. There are 12 residues in the CDR3. Looked up from germline, CDR1 is LNHDA and CDR2 is SQIVND (reference sequence). Trimming removed 6 bases from V and 10 bases from J; junction bases left unmatched: 3. CDR3 protein: CASSGGQGKLFF. CDR3 sequence (DNA): TGTGCCAGTAGCGGGGGACAGGGAAAACTGTTTTTT.

The chain uses TRBV2 and TRBJ1-5; D perhaps matches TRBD1 (6 bases). From germline, CDR1 is SNHLY and CDR2 FYNNEI. The CDR3 has 14 amino acids. The germline V and J ends were trimmed by 5 bases and 7 bases, with 15 bases remaining between them. As DNA, the CDR3 is TGTGCCAGCAGTTGGCAGGGGATGGAGCAGCCCCAGCATTTT. Amino acid sequence: CASSWQGMEQPQHF.

Regarding this clone: The junction does not match germline at one end; this may be a read error. The V gene is TRBV11-2, the J gene TRBJ2-7; the D gene is possibly TRBD2 (5 bases). The CDR3 is 11 residues long. Germline assignment: CDR1 SGHAT and CDR2 FQNNGV. CDR3 sequence (DNA): TGTGCCAGCAGCATAGAGGGAGAGCAGTACTTC. Its translation: CASSIEGEQYF.

V gene TRBV5-1 combines with J gene TRBJ2-5, with D possibly TRBD1 on 6 matching bases. Deletions cut 4 bases from V and 3 bases from J, with 16 bases between. The CDR3 contains 15 residues. Per germline, CDR1 SGHRS and CDR2 YFSETQ. This CDR3 is CASSLVQGLEETQYF. The CDR3 nucleotides read TGCGCCAGCAGCCTGGTACAGGGTTTAGAAGAGACCCAGTACTTC.

This rearrangement joins TRBV9 to TRBJ2-1; 10 bases align to TRBD2. Germline CDR1 and CDR2: SGDLS and YYNGEE. The V segment lost 6 bases and the J segment 4 bases; nucleotides outside the gene matches: 13. This CDR3 has 17 amino acids. The CDR3 nucleotides read TGTGCCAGCAACCCTAGCGGGAGATTGAGCCGATACAATGAGCAGTTCTTC. Its protein is CASNPSGRLSRYNEQFF.